The 30 T cell receptor beta chains below were found in one sample sequenced in a study of T cell changes during pregnancy in multiple sclerosis. Sequencing used immunoSEQ multiplex PCR; TCRdb keeps in-frame clones, though not all of them. The repertoire consists of more than 50,000 clones, with about 89% occurring once and the leading ten covering about 2.5%. The input for sequencing was peripheral blood, taken in the first trimester of pregnancy. These receptors were obtained from a female donor with multiple sclerosis, enrolled in a pregnancy study.

The chain uses TRBV5-1 and TRBJ1-6; D is uncertain. The CDR3 has 14 amino acids. Trimming cost V 2 bases and J 10 bases, with 13 bases left between them. CDR1 is SGHRS and CDR2 is YFSETQ in the germline V gene. CDR3 coding DNA: TGCGCCAGCAGCTTTGCGGACTTGACCTCACCCCTCCACTTT. This translates into CASSFADLTSPLHF.

As DNA, the CDR3 is TGTGCCACGGGGACAGGGGGAGTGAACACTGAAGCTTTCTTT. Protein sequence: CATGTGGVNTEAFF. J is TRBJ1-1 and V is TRBV6-5, with 11 nucleotides matching TRBD1. This CDR3 is built from 14 residues. After removal of 10 bases from V and 0 bases from J, the junction contained 4 bases not matched to a gene. Looked up from germline, CDR1 is MNHEY and CDR2 is SVGAGI.

This chain links TRBV19 with TRBJ2-4, with D perhaps matching TRBD1 (6 bases). The germline V gene encodes CDR1 LNHDA and CDR2 SQIVND (reference sequence). The CDR3 loop spans 15 amino acids. Deletions cut 1 base from V and 7 bases from J, with 14 bases between. CDR3 sequence (DNA): TGTGCCAGTAGTATAGGGGCAGGGGATCGGAACATTCAGTACTTC. It translates to CASSIGAGDRNIQYF.

The chain links TRBV4-3 to TRBJ2-7; 7 bases agree with TRBD1. CDR1 is LGHNA, CDR2 YSLEER, per germline. This CDR3 contains 15 residues. Unmatched junction bases numbered 8, after V lost 1 base and J lost 5 bases. CDR3 amino acids: CASSQVLTGINEQYF. In DNA form, the CDR3 reads TGCGCCAGCAGCCAAGTGTTGACAGGGATCAACGAGCAGTACTTC.

The chain links TRBV28 to TRBJ2-3; 9 bases agree with TRBD2. Per the germline V gene, CDR1 is MDHEN and CDR2 is SYDVKM. The ends lost 4 bases at V and 0 bases at J; junction bases unmatched: 5. CDR3 length equals 16 residues. Here the CDR3 reads CASSSHLAGSTDTQYF. CDR3 sequence (DNA): TGTGCCAGCAGTTCTCACCTAGCGGGAAGCACAGATACGCAGTATTTT.

The J gene is TRBJ1-1, the V gene TRBV30, with D possibly being TRBD1 (5 bases). CDR1 and CDR2 from the germline V gene are GTSNPN and SVGIG (reference sequence). Trimming removed 5 bases at V and 3 bases at J, with 16 bases between. The CDR3 runs 14 residues. The CDR3 here is CAWAIGTLHTEAFF. In DNA form, the CDR3 reads TGTGCCTGGGCCATCGGGACTCTGCACACTGAAGCTTTCTTT.

The J gene is TRBJ2-3, the V gene TRBV5-1, with unresolved D. Germline loops: CDR1 SGHRS, CDR2 YFSETQ. The CDR3 extends over 14 amino acids. Trimming removed 0 bases from V and 2 bases from J, with 7 bases in between. The CDR3: CASSLGQVTDTQYF. CDR3 DNA: TGCGCCAGCAGCTTGGGACAAGTCACAGATACGCAGTATTTT.

CDR3: CASSFRGIGNEKLFF. CDR3 nucleotide sequence: TGTGCCAGCAGTTTCAGGGGAATCGGTAATGAAAAACTGTTTTTT. This chain connects TRBV6-5 to TRBJ1-4; possibly TRBD1 for D (6 bases). Between the trimmed V and J ends, which lost 4 bases and 4 bases, there was a span of 13 bases. Germline V gene data show CDR1 as MNHEY and CDR2 as SVGAGI. The CDR3 length is 15 residues.

V usage is TRBV7-2 and J usage is TRBJ1-2, with TRBD1 as a possible D gene (5 bases). CDR1 and CDR2 (germline): SGHTA, FQGNSA. The V end lost 3 bases, the J end lost 8 bases, and 16 bases lay between the germline ends. The CDR3 extends over 14 amino acids. CDR3 DNA: TGTGCCAGCAGCTTCCCCAATGGCGGGGACGGCTACACCTTC. The encoded protein is CASSFPNGGDGYTF.

The CDR3 is CASSFRSEASGYEQYF. CDR3 in DNA: TGTGCCAGCAGCTTTAGGTCGGAGGCTAGCGGCTACGAGCAGTACTTC. The V call is TRBV7-9, the J call TRBJ2-7; 7 bases are a match to TRBD2. The V and J ends lost 3 bases and 3 bases, in that order; junction bases with no gene match: 11. Germline assignment: CDR1 SEHNR and CDR2 FQNEAQ (reference sequence). The CDR3 is 16 amino acids.

CDR3 amino acids: CASSTPRMLEPDTQYF. The CDR3 nucleotides read TGTGCCAGTAGTACCCCCCGAATGTTGGAGCCAGATACGCAGTATTTT. The V and J genes are TRBV19 and TRBJ2-3; D uncertain. CDR1 and CDR2 (germline): LNHDA, SQIVND (reference sequence). The CDR3 is 16 amino acids. V was clipped by 4 bases and J by 4 bases, with 18 bases between them.

This chain connects TRBV10-2 to TRBJ2-1; D call uncertain. Trimming shortened V by 2 bases and J by 5 bases, and 4 bases separated the two germline ends. This CDR3 region has 12 residues. Germline CDR1 reads WSHSY; CDR2 reads SAAADI. CDR3 in DNA: TGCGCCAGCAGTGAGCTCGACAATGAGCAGTTCTTC. Its translation: CASSELDNEQFF.

This clone was detected only once. The V call is TRBV19, the J call TRBJ1-2; 10 bases align to TRBD1. This CDR3 has 13 amino acids. Germline CDR1 is LNHDA and CDR2 is SQIVND (reference sequence). Losses at the gene ends were 8 bases for V and 3 bases for J; bases not matched to a gene: 3. The CDR3 nucleotides read TGTGCCAGTTCGGACAGGGGGTACTATGGCTACACCTTC. Protein product: CASSDRGYYGYTF.

The chain combines TRBV28 with TRBJ1-5; possibly TRBD1 for D (5 bases). Per the germline V gene, CDR1 is MDHEN and CDR2 is SYDVKM. V shed 6 bases and J shed 1 base, with 19 bases lying between them. The CDR3 loop spans 17 amino acids. CDR3 sequence (DNA): TGTGCCAGCAGCGAGGCGGGGACCCAGAGGAGCAATCAGCCCCAGCATTTT. Translation: CASSEAGTQRSNQPQHF.

The rearrangement uses TRBV5-4 and TRBJ2-2, with TRBD1 identical over 8 bases. Germline loops: CDR1 SGHNT, CDR2 YYREEE (reference sequence). The trim removed 0 bases at V and 4 bases at J, leaving 2 bases unmatched. The CDR3 length is 15 residues. CDR3 sequence (DNA): TGTGCCAGCAGCTTGGGGACAGGGCCCACCGGGGAGCTGTTTTTT. It is translated as CASSLGTGPTGELFF. The full variable domain, completed using reference TRBV5-4 and TRBJ2-2, is ETGVTQSPTHLIKTRGQQVTLRCSSQSGHNTVSWYQQALGQGPQFIFQYYREEENGRGNFPPRFSGLQFPNYSSELNVNALELDDSALYLCASSLGTGPTGELFFGEGSRLTVL.

The DNA of the CDR3 is TGTGCCAGCAAGACCGGGGAGACCCAGTACTTC. Translating gives CASKTGETQYF. The chain carries TRBV2 and TRBJ2-5; D remains unclear. Trimming took 7 bases from V and 5 from J, leaving 8 bases between them. The germline V gene has CDR1 SNHLY and CDR2 FYNNEI. The CDR3 is 11 residues long.

CDR3 amino acids: CASSLEGTRYNEQFF. The CDR3, as DNA: TGTGCCAGCAGCTTGGAAGGGACACGGTACAATGAGCAGTTCTTC. J is TRBJ2-1 and V is TRBV5-4; the D gene is possibly TRBD1 (6 bases). CDR1 and CDR2 from the germline V gene are SGHNT and YYREEE (reference sequence). This CDR3 has 15 residues. The V end lost 0 bases, the J end lost 4 bases, and 11 bases lay between the germline ends. The entire variable domain, with the rest obtained from reference TRBV5-4 and TRBJ2-1, is as follows: ETGVTQSPTHLIKTRGQQVTLRCSSQSGHNTVSWYQQALGQGPQFIFQYYREEENGRGNFPPRFSGLQFPNYSSELNVNALELDDSALYLCASSLEGTRYNEQFFGPGTRLTVL.

The chain has TRBV11-2 and TRBJ2-7; possible D gene TRBD1, 6 bases. Germline CDR1 SGHAT, CDR2 FQNNGV. The length of the CDR3 is 14 residues. Trimming shortened V by 5 bases and J by 4 bases, and 15 bases separated the two germline ends. The CDR3 loop reads CASSHRDILYEQYF. DNA for the CDR3: TGTGCCAGCAGCCACCGGGACATATTATACGAGCAGTACTTC.

The J gene is TRBJ2-1, the V gene TRBV5-4, with TRBD2 matching 11 bases. V was pared by 2 bases and J by 7 bases, with 5 bases of the junction left unmatched. The CDR3 is 15 residues long. CDR1 is SGHNT and CDR2 is YYREEE in the germline V gene (reference sequence). The DNA for the CDR3 is TGTGCCAGCAGCTTTACTAGCGGGAGAGGGAATGAGCAGTTCTTC. This translates into CASSFTSGRGNEQFF.

This rearrangement joins TRBV7-2 to TRBJ2-5, with D tentatively TRBD1 (7 bases). Trimming removed 3 bases from V and 5 bases from J, with 13 bases in between. The CDR3 runs to 14 residues. The V gene's germline CDR1 is SGHTA and CDR2 FQGNSA. The CDR3 region is CASSFETGRETQYF. The CDR3 coding sequence is TGTGCCAGCAGCTTTGAGACAGGGAGGGAGACCCAGTACTTC.

CDR3 loop: CASSDSTGGADTQYF. The CDR3 coding sequence is TGTGCCAGCAGTGACTCGACAGGGGGCGCAGATACGCAGTATTTT. This chain joins TRBV6-4 and TRBJ2-3; 10 bases agree with TRBD1. V shed 0 bases and J 4 bases; nucleotides not matched to a gene: 1. The CDR3 is 15 amino acids. Looked up from germline, CDR1 is MRHNA and CDR2 is SNTAGT.

V gene TRBV29-1 combines with J gene TRBJ1-1, with 7 bases aligning to TRBD1. After removal of 6 bases from V and 0 bases from J, the junction contained 7 bases not matched to a gene. This CDR3 contains 14 residues. From germline, CDR1 is SQVTM and CDR2 ANQGSEA. Here the CDR3 DNA reads TGCAGCGTGTCGACAGGGTCGATGAACACTGAAGCTTTCTTT. This gives the protein CSVSTGSMNTEAFF.

This chain uses TRBV18 with TRBJ2-7, with 7 positions matching TRBD1. The J segment lost 7 bases and the V segment lost 0 bases, leaving 9 bases of the junction unmatched. Germline CDR1 and CDR2: KGHSH and LQKENI. The CDR3 contains 15 residues. CDR3 nucleotide sequence: TGTGCCAGCTCACCACCCGACAGGGCGTACGAAGAGCAGTACTTC. It translates to CASSPPDRAYEEQYF.

This clone was counted between two and nine times. The rearrangement uses TRBV19 and TRBJ1-1; 7 bases map to TRBD1. Germline assignment: CDR1 LNHDA and CDR2 SQIVND (reference sequence). The V gene end was trimmed by 5 bases and the J gene end by 4 bases; junction bases not matched to a gene: 10. CDR3 length: 15 residues. The CDR3 is CASSQGTEVGTEAFF. For the CDR3, the DNA is TGTGCCAGTAGTCAAGGGACAGAGGTGGGCACTGAAGCTTTCTTT.

This chain uses TRBV4-3 with TRBJ2-7; weak D call: TRBD2 (5 bases). V lost 0 bases and J lost 6, with 9 bases in between. The CDR3 extends over 13 amino acids. Germline V gives CDR1 LGHNA, CDR2 YSLEER. CDR3 nucleotides: TGCGCCAGCAGCCAAGAAGCCGGAGGCGAGCAGTACTTC. This gives the protein CASSQEAGGEQYF.

The chain has TRBV27 and TRBJ1-1; 11 nucleotides align to TRBD1. The ends lost 4 bases at V and 6 bases at J; junction bases unmatched: 4. The CDR3 runs 14 residues. Germline CDR1 reads MNHEY; CDR2 reads SMNVEV (reference sequence). CDR3 protein: CASSYRDRGSEAFF. The CDR3 DNA reads as TGTGCCAGCAGTTACCGGGACAGGGGGTCTGAAGCTTTCTTT.

This chain connects TRBV9 to TRBJ2-3; 8 nucleotides match TRBD2. The CDR3 contains 16 residues. Trimming at V came to 0 bases and at J to 4 bases, leaving 7 bases not matched to a gene. Germline CDR1 SGDLS, CDR2 YYNGEE. The CDR3 protein is CASSVAGGLVADTQYF. The DNA for the CDR3 is TGTGCCAGCAGCGTAGCTGGGGGACTAGTAGCAGATACGCAGTATTTT.

This clone was seen only a few times. V gene TRBV4-1 combines with J gene TRBJ1-2; D unclear. The V and J ends lost 0 bases and 4 bases respectively, with 18 bases between them. The germline gives CDR1 MGHRA, CDR2 YSYEKL. The CDR3 consists of 17 residues. As DNA, the CDR3 is TGCGCCAGCAGCCAAGATAGGAGGCAGATTTCCTCCTATGGCTACACCTTC. Protein sequence: CASSQDRRQISSYGYTF.

The chain joins TRBV19 to TRBJ1-5; D unclear. There are 14 residues in the CDR3. Trimming took 9 bases from V and 5 from J, leaving 17 bases between them. The germline CDR1 and CDR2 sequences are LNHDA and SQIVND (reference sequence). CDR3 DNA sequence: TGTGCCAGCACCGCCGCGGGATTCGATCAGCCCCAGCATTTT. Translated: CASTAAGFDQPQHF. Together with reference TRBV19 and TRBJ1-5, the CDR3 gives the full variable domain: DGGITQSPKYLFRKEGQNVTLSCEQNLNHDAMYWYRQDPGQGLRLIYYSQIVNDFQKGDIAEGYSVSREKKESFPLTVTSAQKNPTAFYLCASTAAGFDQPQHFGDGTRLSIL.

This clone was picked up a small number of times. This chain links TRBV4-3 with TRBJ1-2; TRBD1 might be the D (5 bases). Germline CDR1 is LGHNA and CDR2 is YSLEER. This CDR3 spans 16 amino acids. Trimming took off 0 bases at V and 5 bases at J, with 16 bases between the two ends. CDR3 DNA sequence: TGCGCCAGCAGCCAAGATAACGGGGGTGGGGGATATGGCTACACCTTC. This translates into CASSQDNGGGGYGYTF.